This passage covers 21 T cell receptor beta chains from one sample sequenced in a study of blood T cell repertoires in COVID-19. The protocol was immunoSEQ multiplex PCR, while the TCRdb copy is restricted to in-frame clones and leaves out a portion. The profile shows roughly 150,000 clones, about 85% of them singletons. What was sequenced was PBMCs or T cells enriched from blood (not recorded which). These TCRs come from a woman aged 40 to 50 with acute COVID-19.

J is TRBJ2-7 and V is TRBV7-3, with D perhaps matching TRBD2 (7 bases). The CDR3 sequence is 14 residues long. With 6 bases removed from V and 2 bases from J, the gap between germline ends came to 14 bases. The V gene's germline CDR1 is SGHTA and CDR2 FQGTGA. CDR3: CASSPGEGAYEQYF. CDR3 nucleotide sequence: TGTGCCAGCAGTCCCGGGGAGGGGGCCTACGAGCAGTACTTC.

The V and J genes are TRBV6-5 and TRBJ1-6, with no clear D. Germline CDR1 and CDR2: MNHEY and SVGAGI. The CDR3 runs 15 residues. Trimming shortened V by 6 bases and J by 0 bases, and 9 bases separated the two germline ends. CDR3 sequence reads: CASSSGTSYNSPLHF. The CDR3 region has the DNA TGTGCCAGCAGCTCAGGAACCTCCTATAATTCACCCCTCCACTTT.

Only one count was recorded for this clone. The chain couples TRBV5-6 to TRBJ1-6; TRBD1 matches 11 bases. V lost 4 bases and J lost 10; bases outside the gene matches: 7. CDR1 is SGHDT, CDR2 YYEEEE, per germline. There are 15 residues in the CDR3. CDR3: CASSPGTGGYSPLHF. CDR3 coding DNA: TGTGCCAGCAGCCCGGGGACAGGGGGTTACTCACCCCTCCACTTT.

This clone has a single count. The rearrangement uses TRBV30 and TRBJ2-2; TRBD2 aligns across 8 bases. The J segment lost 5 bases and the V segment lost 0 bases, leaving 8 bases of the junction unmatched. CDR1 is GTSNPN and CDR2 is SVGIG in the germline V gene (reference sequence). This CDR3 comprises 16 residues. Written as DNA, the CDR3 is TGTGCCTGGAGTGTAACCGGGGGGGTTTGGACCGGGGAGCTGTTTTTT. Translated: CAWSVTGGVWTGELFF.

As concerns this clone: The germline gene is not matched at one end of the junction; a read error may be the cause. CDR3 protein: CSARDRWDRPF. CDR3 sequence (DNA): TGCAGTGCTAGAGATCGCTGGGACAGACCGTTC. This sequence joins TRBV20-1 and TRBJ1-2; 7 bases line up with TRBD1. CDR1 and CDR2 from the germline V gene are DFQATT and SNEGSKA (reference sequence). The CDR3 loop spans 11 amino acids.

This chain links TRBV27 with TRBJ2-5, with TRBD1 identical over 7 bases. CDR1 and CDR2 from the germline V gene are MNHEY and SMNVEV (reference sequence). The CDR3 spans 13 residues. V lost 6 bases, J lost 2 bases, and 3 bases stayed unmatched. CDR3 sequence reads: CASSWDRQETQYF. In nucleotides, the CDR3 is TGTGCCAGCAGCTGGGACAGACAAGAGACCCAGTACTTC.

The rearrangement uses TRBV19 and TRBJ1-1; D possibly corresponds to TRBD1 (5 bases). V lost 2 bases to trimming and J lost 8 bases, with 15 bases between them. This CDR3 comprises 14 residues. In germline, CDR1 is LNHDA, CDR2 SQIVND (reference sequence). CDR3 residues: CASSISGNGGEAFF. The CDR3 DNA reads TGTGCCAGTAGTATATCAGGGAATGGCGGCGAAGCTTTCTTT.

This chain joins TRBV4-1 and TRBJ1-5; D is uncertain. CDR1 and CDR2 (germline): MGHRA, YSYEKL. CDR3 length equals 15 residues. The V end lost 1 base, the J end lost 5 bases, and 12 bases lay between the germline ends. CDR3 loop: CASSQVPGRDQPQHF. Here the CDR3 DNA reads TGCGCCAGCAGCCAAGTTCCCGGGAGGGATCAGCCCCAGCATTTT.

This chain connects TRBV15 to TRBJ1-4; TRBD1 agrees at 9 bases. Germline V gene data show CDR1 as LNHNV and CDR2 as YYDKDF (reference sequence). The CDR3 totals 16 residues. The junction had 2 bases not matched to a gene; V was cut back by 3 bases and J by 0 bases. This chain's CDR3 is CATSSGDRATNEKLFF. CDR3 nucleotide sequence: TGTGCCACCAGCAGCGGGGACAGGGCAACTAATGAAAAACTGTTTTTT.

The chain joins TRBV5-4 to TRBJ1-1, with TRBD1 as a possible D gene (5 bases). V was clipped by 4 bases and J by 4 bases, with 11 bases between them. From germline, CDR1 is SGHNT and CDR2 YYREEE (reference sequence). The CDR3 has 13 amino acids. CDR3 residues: CASSPPRGTEAFF. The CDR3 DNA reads TGTGCCAGCAGCCCTCCTAGGGGCACTGAAGCTTTCTTT.

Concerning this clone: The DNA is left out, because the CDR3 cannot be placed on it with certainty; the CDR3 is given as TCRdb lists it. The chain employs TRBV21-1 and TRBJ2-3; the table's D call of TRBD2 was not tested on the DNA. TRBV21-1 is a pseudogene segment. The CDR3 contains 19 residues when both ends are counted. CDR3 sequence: CASSSKVGFGAGETDTQYF.

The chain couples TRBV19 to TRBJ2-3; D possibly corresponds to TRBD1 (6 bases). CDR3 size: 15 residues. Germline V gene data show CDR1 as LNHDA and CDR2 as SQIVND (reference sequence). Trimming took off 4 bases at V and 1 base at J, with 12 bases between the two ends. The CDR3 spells CASSTTGLGTDTQYF. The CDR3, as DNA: TGTGCCAGTAGTACCACAGGGTTGGGCACAGATACGCAGTATTTT.

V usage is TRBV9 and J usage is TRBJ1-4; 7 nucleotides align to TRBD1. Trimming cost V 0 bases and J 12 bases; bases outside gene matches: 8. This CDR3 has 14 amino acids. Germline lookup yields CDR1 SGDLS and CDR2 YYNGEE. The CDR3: CASSVEGAGGELFF. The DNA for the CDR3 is TGTGCCAGCAGCGTAGAGGGGGCAGGAGGGGAACTGTTTTTT.

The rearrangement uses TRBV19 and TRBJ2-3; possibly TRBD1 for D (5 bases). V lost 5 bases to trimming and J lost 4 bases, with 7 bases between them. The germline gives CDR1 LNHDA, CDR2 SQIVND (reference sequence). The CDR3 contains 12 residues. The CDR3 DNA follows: TGTGCCAGTAGTCAAGGGGCAGATACGCAGTATTTT. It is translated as CASSQGADTQYF.

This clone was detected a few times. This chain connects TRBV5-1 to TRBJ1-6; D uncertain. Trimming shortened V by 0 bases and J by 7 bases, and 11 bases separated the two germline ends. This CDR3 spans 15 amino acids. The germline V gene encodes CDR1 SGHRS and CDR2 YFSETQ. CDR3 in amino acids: CASSLVRDSNSPLHF. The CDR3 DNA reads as TGCGCCAGCAGCTTGGTACGAGACTCAAATTCACCCCTCCACTTT.

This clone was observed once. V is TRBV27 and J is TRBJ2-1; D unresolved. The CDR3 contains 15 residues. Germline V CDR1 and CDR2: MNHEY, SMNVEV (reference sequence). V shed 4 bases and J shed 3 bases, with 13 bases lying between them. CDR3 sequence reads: CASSSSVYRYNEQFF. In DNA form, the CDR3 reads TGTGCCAGCAGTTCCTCAGTGTACCGCTACAATGAGCAGTTCTTC.

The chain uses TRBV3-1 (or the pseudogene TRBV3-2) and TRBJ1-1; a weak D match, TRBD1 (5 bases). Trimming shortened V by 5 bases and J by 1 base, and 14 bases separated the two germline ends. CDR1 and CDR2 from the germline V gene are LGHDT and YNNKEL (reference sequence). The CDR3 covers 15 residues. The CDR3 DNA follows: TGTGCCAGCAGCAGCCCGCGGGGGGGGAACACTGAAGCTTTCTTT. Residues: CASSSPRGGNTEAFF.

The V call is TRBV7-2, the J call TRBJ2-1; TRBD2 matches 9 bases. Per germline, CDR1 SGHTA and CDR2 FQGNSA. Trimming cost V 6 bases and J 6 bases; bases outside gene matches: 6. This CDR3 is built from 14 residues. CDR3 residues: CASSLAGPPNEQFF. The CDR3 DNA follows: TGTGCCAGCAGTCTAGCGGGACCCCCCAATGAGCAGTTCTTC.

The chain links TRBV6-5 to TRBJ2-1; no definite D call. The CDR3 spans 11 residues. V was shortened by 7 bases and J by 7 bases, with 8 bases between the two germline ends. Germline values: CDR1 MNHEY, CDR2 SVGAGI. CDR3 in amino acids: CASIFRNEQFF. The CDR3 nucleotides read TGTGCCAGCATTTTTCGGAATGAGCAGTTCTTC.

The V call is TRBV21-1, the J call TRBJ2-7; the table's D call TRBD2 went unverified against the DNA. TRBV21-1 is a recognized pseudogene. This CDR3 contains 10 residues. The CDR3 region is CAPRSYEQYV. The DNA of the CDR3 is TGTGCCCCGCGCTCCTACGAGCAGTACGTC.

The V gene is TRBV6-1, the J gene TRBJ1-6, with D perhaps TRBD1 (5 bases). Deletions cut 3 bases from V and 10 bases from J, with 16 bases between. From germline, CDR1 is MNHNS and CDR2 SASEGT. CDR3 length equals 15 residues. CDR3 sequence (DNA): TGTGCCAGCAGTGATCACGGGGGACTCGGGTCACCCCTCCACTTT. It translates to CASSDHGGLGSPLHF.